This T cell receptor (beta chain) stems from a study of blood T cell repertoires in COVID-19. Overall study: Spain, Italy and the United States supplied samples that represented acute and convalescent COVID-19. T cells, B-cell-depleted T cells, or PBMCs provided the cDNA or gDNA that served as material.

Original processing notes: For nucleated cells, counts were estimated from reference gene primer amplification. Assay: immunoSEQ multiplex PCR; the TCRdb copy retains only in-frame clones and omits some. For V, J and clone size, that table is used; D and trimming come from the DNA. The sample holds roughly 86,000 clones, roughly nine tenths seen once. V lost 7 bases to trimming and J lost 0 bases; unmatched junction nucleotides: 13. The CDR3 loop spans 19 amino acids. Per the germline V gene, CDR1 is SGHVS and CDR2 is FQNEAQ. The source material was peripheral blood. V gene TRBV7-8 combines with J gene TRBJ2-6; 9 bases map to TRBD1. This sequence was found in a middle-aged man with active or convalescent COVID-19. The CDR3 region has the DNA TGTGCCAGCAATCTACACAGGGGGCCGGGGAGCTCTGGGGCCAACGTCCTGACTTTC. Encoded protein: CASNLHRGPGSSGANVLTF. The variable domain in full, with the rest retrieved from reference TRBV7-8 and TRBJ2-6, is GAGVSQSPRYKVAKRGQDVALRCDPISGHVSLFWYQQALGQGPEFLTYFQNEAQLDKSGLPSDRFFAERPEGSVSTLKIQRTQQEDSAVYLCASNLHRGPGSSGANVLTFGAGSRLTVL.